A selection of T cell receptor beta chains follows, all from one sample in a study of control samples from healthy donors and cancer patients. Sequencing used immunoSEQ multiplex PCR; TCRdb keeps in-frame clones, though not all of them. The table records roughly 130,000 clones, roughly 95% of them present only once. The specimen sequenced was blood. The receptors here all came from a man between 25 and 39 years old in good health. The CDR3 runs from the conserved cysteine through the conserved F or W. The D gene is left open where the match is weak. Not all rows give a size; the values are once, few, many and, for expanded clones, a class.

v_call	d_call	clone_size	j_call	cdr3_aa	cdr3_nt
TRBV6-5	TRBD2	.	TRBJ2-5	CATPAGDGEPETQYF	TGTGCCACCCCGGCGGGGGATGGGGAGCCGGAGACCCAGTACTTC
TRBV28	TRBD2	.	TRBJ2-4	CASRSGGGAKNIQYF	TGTGCCAGCAGGAGCGGGGGGGGAGCCAAAAACATTCAGTACTTC
TRBV20-1	TRBD2	.	TRBJ2-7	CSASGGGSYEQYF	TGCAGTGCTAGTGGCGGGGGATCCTACGAGCAGTACTTC
TRBV7-8	.	.	TRBJ2-1	CASSWGDSTRPTEQFF	TGTGCCAGCAGCTGGGGGGATTCGACTAGGCCTACTGAGCAGTTCTTC
TRBV6-5	.	.	TRBJ1-2	CASSYSLASYYGYTF	TGTGCCAGCAGTTACTCGTTAGCATCTTACTATGGCTACACCTTC
TRBV6-2/TRBV6-3	.	.	TRBJ2-7	CASSGTRRDHEQYF	TGTGCCAGCAGTGGGACCCGGAGGGACCACGAGCAGTACTTC
TRBV5-1	TRBD1	.	TRBJ2-6	CASSLGSGQINSGANVLTF	TGCGCCAGCAGCTTGGGCTCGGGACAGATAAACTCTGGGGCCAACGTCCTGACTTTC
TRBV10-2	.	few	TRBJ1-1	CASSGRDGGTEAFF	TGCGCCAGCAGTGGGCGGGACGGCGGGACTGAAGCTTTCTTT
TRBV6-2/TRBV6-3	.	once	TRBJ1-1	CASSYPTGQMNTEAFF	TGTGCCAGCAGTTACCCAACCGGACAGATGAACACTGAAGCTTTCTTT
TRBV5-4	.	.	TRBJ1-2	CASSGPFGGNYGYTF	TGTGCCAGCAGCGGACCCTTTGGGGGAAACTATGGCTACACCTTC
TRBV9	.	.	TRBJ2-2	CASSVGVSADTGELFF	TGTGCCAGCAGCGTAGGGGTCTCGGCAGACACCGGGGAGCTGTTTTTT
TRBV25-1	.	.	TRBJ2-5	CASSELGGQETQYF	TGTGCCAGCAGTGAATTGGGCGGGCAAGAGACCCAGTACTTC
TRBV7-2	TRBD2	.	TRBJ2-3	CASSRGGAPDTQYF	TGTGCCAGCAGCCGCGGGGGGGCCCCAGATACGCAGTATTTT
TRBV11-2	.	.	TRBJ1-1	CASTPRGNGGTEAFF	TGTGCCAGCACCCCCCGGGGGAATGGGGGCACTGAAGCTTTCTTT
TRBV27	.	.	TRBJ1-4	CASRPTARYEKLFF	TGTGCCAGCCGACCCACAGCCAGATATGAAAAACTGTTTTTT
TRBV29-1	.	once	TRBJ1-3	CSVEAAMGGNTIYF	TGCAGCGTTGAGGCTGCTATGGGGGGAAACACCATATATTTT
TRBV25-1	.	.	TRBJ1-1	CASSVSVRAATEAFF	TGTGCCAGCAGTGTTTCGGTCCGGGCGGCTACTGAAGCTTTCTTT
TRBV3-1/TRBV3-2	.	.	TRBJ2-4	CASSQSKNIQYF	TGTGCCAGCAGCCAAAGTAAAAACATTCAGTACTTC
TRBV5-4	TRBD2	once	TRBJ2-1	CASSLVGASGYPYNEQFF	TGTGCCAGCAGCTTGGTGGGGGCTAGCGGGTACCCTTACAATGAGCAGTTCTTC